The clone carrying this T cell receptor beta chain was observed a single time. V lost 3 bases and J 6 bases, leaving 10 bases between the germline ends. The V gene's germline CDR1 is SGHAT and CDR2 FQNNGV. This CDR3 is 13 amino acids long. The data belong to a study of blood T cell repertoires in COVID-19. Generated by immunoSEQ multiplex PCR, the TCRdb table keeps only in-frame clones and is missing some. The sample consists of over 200,000 clones, around nine tenths of them appearing once. The TCR was taken from a woman younger than 45 who had been exposed to COVID-19. The sequenced sample was PBMCs or T cells enriched from blood (not recorded which). V usage is TRBV11-2 and J usage is TRBJ2-3; no clear D. DNA of the CDR3: TGTGCCAGCAGCTTGGCCATCTTTGATACGCAGTATTTT. Its translation is CASSLAIFDTQYF.